Listed here are 4 T cell receptor beta chains from one sample, sequenced in a study of T cell repertoires in cytomegalovirus infection. MiXCR, applied by TCRdb to the reads, yields one record per CDR3 protein. The sample holds 45,000 to 75,000 distinct CDR3 sequences, around 33% seen once. Their antigen targets remain unknown. Material: PBMCs, sequenced either directly or after in vitro stimulation (not recorded which). The receptors were gathered from a human donor in good health (CMV status not recorded). Some clones in this sample may be carry-over from other donors' samples.

In its sample, this clonotype was seen many times. V and J are TRBV10-3 and TRBJ2-3, with D tentatively TRBD1 or TRBD2 (5 bases each). V lost 7 bases, J lost 5 bases, and 16 bases lay in between. The CDR3 covers 14 residues. Germline lookup yields CDR1 ENHRY and CDR2 SYGVKD. The CDR3 sequence is CAINSRELEDTQYF. As DNA, the CDR3 is TGTGCCATCAACTCCAGGGAGCTGGAAGATACGCAGTATTTT.

This clonotype was counted ten times or more. V gene TRBV7-8 combines with J gene TRBJ2-5, with 8 bases lining up with TRBD2. CDR3 length: 16 residues. CDR1 and CDR2 (germline): SGHVS, FQNEAQ. The J segment lost 0 bases and the V segment lost 5 bases, leaving 8 bases of the junction unmatched. In DNA form, the CDR3 reads TGTGCCAGCAGCGGACGGGGGGGCTATTACCAAGAGACCCAGTACTTC. Its translation: CASSGRGGYYQETQYF.

J is TRBJ1-2 and V is TRBV4-1; tentative D call: TRBD1 (6 bases). Germline V gene sequence: CDR1 MGHRA, CDR2 YSYEKL. Trimming pared 4 bases from V and 4 bases from J, leaving 16 bases between. The CDR3 spans 15 residues. DNA of the CDR3: TGCGCCAGCAGCCTCGGACAGAGATTGTCCTATGGCTACACCTTC. It is translated as CASSLGQRLSYGYTF.

The chain uses TRBV19 and TRBJ1-3, with TRBD1 matching 8 bases. Germline assignment: CDR1 LNHDA and CDR2 SQIVND (reference sequence). The CDR3 is made up of 16 amino acids. Losses at the gene ends were 5 bases for V and 0 bases for J; bases not matched to a gene: 6. The CDR3 sequence is CASSADRVYSGNTIYF. CDR3 bases: TGTGCCAGTAGTGCGGACAGGGTGTACTCTGGAAACACCATATATTTT.